The clone carrying this T cell receptor beta chain was picked up a small number of times. TCRdb used MiXCR to reprocess the PCR reads, holding one entry per CDR3 protein. The data hold more than 450,000 distinct CDR3 sequences, with 20% to 25% observed a single time. The germline V and J ends were trimmed by 5 bases and 0 bases, with 19 bases remaining between them. CDR1 and CDR2 (germline): SEHNR, FQNEAQ (reference sequence). The CDR3 length is 17 residues. This record belongs to a study of molecular identifiers for immune sequencing clone quantification. The material sequenced was naive CD8+ T cells from blood, with Jurkat cell RNA spiked in. The subset was: FACS-sorted CD8+CD4-CCR7+CD45RA+ naive T cells. The V and J genes are TRBV7-9 and TRBJ1-1; no clear D gene. This TCR was recovered from a human donor in good health. Some libraries in this study had Jurkat cell RNA spiked in. As DNA, the CDR3 is TGTGCCAGCAGCCCGAATTCCGACAAGGCGATGAACACTGAAGCTTTCTTT. It translates to CASSPNSDKAMNTEAFF.